This T cell receptor beta chain was profiled in a study of early T cells in non-severe SARS-CoV-2 infection (dated by TCRdb to the early 2020s). With regard to the full study: Because TCR sequencing was done on bulk RNA from unsorted whole blood, the alpha and beta chains could not be paired.

Receptor libraries were prepared by 5' RACE. The listed sequencing device is NextSeq 500. Unique molecular identifiers were attached to individual cDNA molecules in the TCR library protocol so that sequencing error and PCR bias could be corrected. Both TCR alpha and beta chains were sequenced, and tight co-correlation was observed between alpha and beta sequence abundances in each sample. Per the source publication's procedure: V gene, J gene and CDR3 annotation of TCR sequences was performed with Decombinator V4. Expanded TCRs were defined as changing significantly between any two time points under a Poisson model with p below 0.0001. TCR abundances were normalised to the total number of TCRs sequenced per sample and were expressed as counts per million. TRAV1-2 paired with TRAJ12, TRAJ20 or TRAJ33 defined MAIT TCRs, while TRAV10 paired with TRAJ18 defined iNKT TCRs. VDJdb, accessed 1 November 2021, was searched for CMV, EBV and SARS-CoV-2 annotated TCRs, excluding TCRs annotated for multiple antigens. TCRdb reprocessing: public reads trimmed at Q25 with fastp, clones called with MiXCR, in-frame beta chains kept. A single entry per CDR3 protein holds the most common genes and DNA from its merged rows. For this entry, the V and J calls and clone size follow TCRdb and not the study's own pipeline. The sample table contains around 52,000 distinct CDR3 sequences; only one count was recorded for approximately 6% of them. About 3.9% of the sample rests with the top ten.

Set within a cohort of healthcare workers in London, UK, this nested case-control study involved weekly PCR testing of nasopharyngeal swabs along with blood sampling. Healthcare workers were enrolled in the week of the UK lockdown, from 23 to 31 March 2020, and were followed every week for up to 16 weeks. The germline V gene (reference sequence) gives CDR1 as LNHNV and CDR2 as YYDKDF. Reading from cysteine to phenylalanine, the CDR3 counts 16 amino acids. Solely the CDR3 DNA is kept, with 48 bases framed from the first base. V is pared back by 0 bases and J by 0 bases, with 6 bases lying between the germline termini. What the research found in general, with its limitations: VDJdb matching was skewed toward anti-spike CD8 responses and likely underestimated virus-specific expansions by missing private and CD4 specificities.

Turning to this clonotype: Its antigen is not yet known. Per-base qualities were not stored, and no clone one base away is much larger.

The sequence derives from an adult who was a healthcare worker with PCR-confirmed SARS-CoV-2 infection or an uninfected control (not recorded which). The source material was whole blood. The chain links TRBV15 with TRBJ2-6, with an unclear D gene assignment. The DNA sequence reads TGTGCCACCAGCAGAGATCTCGGCTCTGGGGCCAACGTCCTGACTTTC. This sequence encodes CATSRDLGSGANVLTF.